These 7 T cell receptor beta chains share one sample of origin, sequenced in a study of CD8 T cells in Susac syndrome. RNA was extracted with the RNeasy kit, and a quantity of about 0.45 to 1 ug was reverse transcribed using random hexamers. TCRdb independently ran MiXCR on the immunoSEQ multiplex PCR reads; one entry per CDR3 protein. The sample contains some 110,000 distinct CDR3 sequences, more than 85% of which appear only once. Source material: CD8+ T cells from PBMCs. These receptors were obtained from a human donor with multiple sclerosis.

The rearrangement uses TRBV20-1 and TRBJ2-5, with D possibly being TRBD1 (5 bases). V lost 1 base to trimming and J lost 2 bases, with 11 bases between them. The CDR3 has 14 amino acids. Per the germline V gene, CDR1 is DFQATT and CDR2 is SNEGSKA (reference sequence). The DNA for the CDR3 is TGCAGTGCTAGAGGGCAGGGATGGCAAGAGACCCAGTACTTC. It is translated as CSARGQGWQETQYF.

This chain joins TRBV6-1 and TRBJ1-1, with D unresolved. This CDR3 is built from 13 residues. Deletions cut 5 bases from V and 8 bases from J, with 15 bases between. Germline V gives CDR1 MNHNS, CDR2 SASEGT. The CDR3 here is CASSPESPFEAFF. CDR3 nucleotides: TGTGCCAGCAGTCCAGAAAGTCCCTTCGAAGCTTTCTTT.

The J gene is TRBJ2-7, the V gene TRBV20-1; 9 positions match TRBD1. The ends lost 3 bases at V and 1 base at J; junction bases unmatched: 1. The CDR3 is made up of 13 amino acids. Germline V gene sequence: CDR1 DFQATT, CDR2 SNEGSKA (reference sequence). CDR3 DNA sequence: TGCAGTGCTAGGACAGGGGGGTCCTACGAGCAGTACTTC. Encoded protein: CSARTGGSYEQYF.

The rearrangement uses TRBV13 and TRBJ2-3; 10 nucleotides line up with TRBD2. The CDR3 sequence is 15 residues long. The germline gives CDR1 PRHDT, CDR2 FYEKMQ (reference sequence). V was clipped by 5 bases and J by 1 base; unmatched bases: 3. The CDR3 coding sequence is TGTGCCAGCAGCCATAGCGGGGGGCGCACAGATACGCAGTATTTT. The encoded protein is CASSHSGGRTDTQYF.

The J gene is TRBJ2-7, the V gene TRBV11-1; TRBD1 aligns across 10 bases. The CDR3 is 16 amino acids. V shed 5 bases and J 0 bases; nucleotides not matched to a gene: 7. From germline, CDR1 is SGHAT and CDR2 FQDESV (reference sequence). Written as DNA, the CDR3 is TGTGCCAGCAGCGCGACAGGGGGCTCCAGCTCCTACGAGCAGTACTTC. This codes for CASSATGGSSSYEQYF.

The rearrangement uses TRBV7-2 and TRBJ1-5, with D hard to call. The CDR3 has 15 residues. Trimming cost V 1 base and J 0 bases, with 7 bases left between them. Looked up from germline, CDR1 is SGHTA and CDR2 is FQGNSA. The CDR3 protein is CASSLESGSNQPQHF. CDR3 sequence (DNA): TGTGCCAGCAGCTTAGAATCAGGTAGCAATCAGCCCCAGCATTTT.

The J gene is TRBJ2-2, the V gene TRBV4-1; 7 nucleotides agree with TRBD2. Losses at the gene ends were 5 bases for V and 6 bases for J; bases not matched to a gene: 6. CDR1 is MGHRA, CDR2 YSYEKL, per germline. The CDR3 runs to 14 residues. CDR3 loop: CASSSAGSAGELFF. In nucleotides, the CDR3 is TGCGCCAGCAGCTCAGCGGGGTCCGCCGGGGAGCTGTTTTTT.